Detailed here is one T cell receptor beta chain. The sample originates from a study of control samples from healthy donors and cancer patients. V shed 4 bases, J shed 2 bases, and the junction held 7 bases outside the gene matches. The CDR3 runs to 15 residues. The germline CDR1 and CDR2 sequences are LNHDA and SQIVND (reference sequence). Assay: immunoSEQ multiplex PCR; the TCRdb copy retains only in-frame clones and omits some. The sample has about 120,000 clones, around 89% seen once. What was sequenced was PBMCs. This chain connects TRBV19 to TRBJ1-1; 7 bases align to TRBD1. The source is a woman between 45 and 65 years old with colorectal cancer. The chain's CDR3 is CASSNTGDPNTEAFF. The DNA for the CDR3 is TGTGCCAGTAGTAATACAGGGGACCCCAACACTGAAGCTTTCTTT.